These T cell receptor beta chains were read from a single sample in a study of cytomegalovirus exposure and HLA in healthy donors. Clones were sequenced by immunoSEQ multiplex PCR, and TCRdb holds only the in-frame ones, with some missing. The table lists just over 150,000 clones, around 80% of them singletons. Specimen: PBMCs. These TCRs come from a man in his fifties in good health and CMV-seropositive. Both conserved end residues are trimmed from each CDR3.

J	V	CDR3
TRBJ1-5	TRBV18	ASSPQRDRGNQPQH
TRBJ2-5	TRBV4-2	ASSPASGGPQETQY
TRBJ2-6	TRBV18	ASSPRAGQGLSSGANVLT
TRBJ1-5	TRBV4-1	ASSHSETTGQPQH
TRBJ1-4	TRBV6-6	ASSFPVSGRAEKLF
TRBJ1-2	TRBV7-2	ASSTPGQDYGYT
TRBJ2-7	TRBV6-5	ASSYSGGKAYEQY
TRBJ2-1	TRBV11-2	ASSFPGQLEQF
TRBJ1-1	TRBV9	ASSPLRRTEAF
TRBJ1-5	TRBV19	ASSGGQGGLGSQPQH
TRBJ1-2	TRBV6-1	ASSRGTGDRYGYT
TRBJ1-5	TRBV5-1	ASSLTGQTNQPQH
TRBJ2-1	TRBV7-7	ASSLGIRQGKDEQF
TRBJ1-1	TRBV5-1	ASSLDYWGGTEAF
TRBJ2-1	TRBV11-2	ASSPGGQGVNNEQF